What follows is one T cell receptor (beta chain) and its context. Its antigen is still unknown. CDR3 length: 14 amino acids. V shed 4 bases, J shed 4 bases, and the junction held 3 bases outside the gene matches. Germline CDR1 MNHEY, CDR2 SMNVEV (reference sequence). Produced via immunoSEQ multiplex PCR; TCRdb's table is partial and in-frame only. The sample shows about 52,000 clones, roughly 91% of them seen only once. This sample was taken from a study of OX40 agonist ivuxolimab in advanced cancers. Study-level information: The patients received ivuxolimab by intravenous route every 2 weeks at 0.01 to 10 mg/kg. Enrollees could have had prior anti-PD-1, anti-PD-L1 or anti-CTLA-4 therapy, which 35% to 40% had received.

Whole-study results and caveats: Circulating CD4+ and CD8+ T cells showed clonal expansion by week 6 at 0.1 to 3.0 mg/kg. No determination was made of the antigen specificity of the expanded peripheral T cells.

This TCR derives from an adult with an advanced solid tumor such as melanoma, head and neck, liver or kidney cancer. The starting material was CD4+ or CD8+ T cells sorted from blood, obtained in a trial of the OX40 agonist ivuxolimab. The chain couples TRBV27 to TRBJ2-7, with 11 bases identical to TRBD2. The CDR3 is CASSSGTSGYEQYF. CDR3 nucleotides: TGTGCCAGCAGTTCCGGGACTAGCGGTTACGAGCAGTACTTC.